The rows below give T cell receptor beta chains drawn from one sample of a study of shared clonotypes between healthy human individuals. Clones were read by immunoSEQ multiplex PCR, and TCRdb kept only the in-frame ones, dropping some. The table lists roughly 680,000 clones, over 55% of them singletons, with about 1.7% in the top ten. Input material: memory CD4+ T cells sorted from blood. The receptors were gathered from a woman aged 25 to 39 in good health. CDR3s include the opening cysteine and the closing phenylalanine or tryptophan. Each record gives: D gene, clone size, V gene, J gene, CDR3 DNA, CDR3 protein. D genes are given only for firm matches. The size field is filled for only some rows; it gives once, few, many or a size class.

D gene: TRBD2; clone size: once; V gene: TRBV6-9; J gene: TRBJ2-7; CDR3 DNA: TGTGCCAGCGGGGTAGCGGGAACCTACGAGCAGTACTTC; CDR3 protein: CASGVAGTYEQYF
D gene: .; clone size: .; V gene: TRBV5-1; J gene: TRBJ2-7; CDR3 DNA: TGCGCCAGCAGCTTTGCCGGCTCCTACGAGCAGTACTTC; CDR3 protein: CASSFAGSYEQYF
D gene: .; clone size: .; V gene: TRBV14; J gene: TRBJ2-1; CDR3 DNA: TGTGCCAGCAGCCAAAATCCATGGGGCAGACACAATGAGCAGTTCTTC; CDR3 protein: CASSQNPWGRHNEQFF
D gene: TRBD2; clone size: .; V gene: TRBV30; J gene: TRBJ2-7; CDR3 DNA: TGTGCCTGGAGTGTCCGCGGGAGCTACTACGAGCAGTACTTC; CDR3 protein: CAWSVRGSYYEQYF
D gene: TRBD1; clone size: .; V gene: TRBV5-6; J gene: TRBJ2-7; CDR3 DNA: TGTGCCAGCAGCTTGGCCAGTTCTAACAGGGGCCCCTCCTACGAGCAGTACTTC; CDR3 protein: CASSLASSNRGPSYEQYF
D gene: TRBD2; clone size: .; V gene: TRBV15; J gene: TRBJ2-1; CDR3 DNA: TGTGCCACCAGCAGAGGGGCAAGCGGGAGTAACAATGAGCAGTTCTTC; CDR3 protein: CATSRGASGSNNEQFF
D gene: .; clone size: .; V gene: TRBV28; J gene: TRBJ1-2; CDR3 DNA: TGTGCCAGCAGCCCCATTGTGACGGGGGCGGATGGCTACACCTTC; CDR3 protein: CASSPIVTGADGYTF
D gene: TRBD2; clone size: .; V gene: TRBV6-5; J gene: TRBJ2-7; CDR3 DNA: TGTGCCAGCAGTTACTCTCTAGCGGAGGCCTACGAGCAGTACTTC; CDR3 protein: CASSYSLAEAYEQYF
D gene: TRBD1; clone size: many; V gene: TRBV14; J gene: TRBJ2-1; CDR3 DNA: TGTGCCAGCAGCCCGGGACAGTACAATGAGCAGTTCTTC; CDR3 protein: CASSPGQYNEQFF
D gene: TRBD1; clone size: .; V gene: TRBV30; J gene: TRBJ1-5; CDR3 DNA: TGTGCCTGGAGCAGACAGGGTGGCAATCAGCCCCAGCATTTT; CDR3 protein: CAWSRQGGNQPQHF
D gene: TRBD2; clone size: .; V gene: TRBV11-2; J gene: TRBJ2-5; CDR3 DNA: TGTGCCAGCAGCTTAATGTCTAGCGGCCAAGAGACCCAGTACTTC; CDR3 protein: CASSLMSSGQETQYF
D gene: .; clone size: .; V gene: TRBV28; J gene: TRBJ1-5; CDR3 DNA: TGTGCCAGCAGTGACCTCAGGGAAGATCAGCCCCAGCATTTT; CDR3 protein: CASSDLREDQPQHF
D gene: .; clone size: .; V gene: TRBV5-1; J gene: TRBJ1-1; CDR3 DNA: TGCGCCAGCAGCTTGTTCCAGGGAGCGAACACTGAAGCTTTCTTT; CDR3 protein: CASSLFQGANTEAFF
D gene: .; clone size: .; V gene: TRBV14; J gene: TRBJ2-7; CDR3 DNA: TGTGCCAGCAGCCAAAGGTTCACCGGGACAAATTACGAGCAGTACTTC; CDR3 protein: CASSQRFTGTNYEQYF
D gene: .; clone size: .; V gene: TRBV19; J gene: TRBJ2-5; CDR3 DNA: TGTGCCAGTAGTACCTGGGACGGGACTCCTGATGGGGAGACCCAGTACTTC; CDR3 protein: CASSTWDGTPDGETQYF
D gene: TRBD2; clone size: .; V gene: TRBV5-1; J gene: TRBJ2-1; CDR3 DNA: TGCGCCAGCAGCTTGACCCTAGCGGGAGGTTCCCACAATGAGCAGTTCTTC; CDR3 protein: CASSLTLAGGSHNEQFF
D gene: TRBD1; clone size: .; V gene: TRBV19; J gene: TRBJ1-5; CDR3 DNA: TGTGCCAGTAGTCCGAGGACAGGGGGCGGCAATCAGCCCCAGCATTTT; CDR3 protein: CASSPRTGGGNQPQHF
D gene: TRBD1; clone size: .; V gene: TRBV28; J gene: TRBJ1-2; CDR3 DNA: TGTGCCAGCAGTCTAACTTACAGGGGCGGCTACACCTTC; CDR3 protein: CASSLTYRGGYTF
D gene: .; clone size: many; V gene: TRBV7-9; J gene: TRBJ2-2; CDR3 DNA: TGTGCCAGCAGCTTAGCGCGAGCGCAGAACACCGGGGAGCTGTTTTTT; CDR3 protein: CASSLARAQNTGELFF